The clone carrying this TCR beta chain has just a few counts. The data derive from a study of Graves' ophthalmopathy and Graves' hyperthyroidism. The J segment lost 7 bases and the V segment lost 4 bases, leaving 7 bases of the junction unmatched. Looked up from germline, CDR1 is MNHEY and CDR2 is SVGAGI. The CDR3 sequence is 15 residues long. CDR3 regions of TCR beta were amplified from RNA transcripts. HTBI primers primed a first-round RT-PCR, and a second-round multiplex PCR followed. MiXCR was run by TCRdb on the multiplex PCR reads, yielding one entry per CDR3 protein. The sample contains roughly 400,000 distinct CDR3 sequences, 15% of which appear only once.

The chain is built from TRBV6-5 and TRBJ1-4; TRBD1 aligns across 9 bases. This clonotype originated in a woman in her late teens or twenties with stable Graves' hyperthyroidism. Sequenced: peripheral blood. Here the CDR3 reads CASSSEGQGGEKLFF. DNA of the CDR3: TGTGCCAGCAGTTCCGAGGGACAGGGAGGTGAAAAACTGTTTTTT.